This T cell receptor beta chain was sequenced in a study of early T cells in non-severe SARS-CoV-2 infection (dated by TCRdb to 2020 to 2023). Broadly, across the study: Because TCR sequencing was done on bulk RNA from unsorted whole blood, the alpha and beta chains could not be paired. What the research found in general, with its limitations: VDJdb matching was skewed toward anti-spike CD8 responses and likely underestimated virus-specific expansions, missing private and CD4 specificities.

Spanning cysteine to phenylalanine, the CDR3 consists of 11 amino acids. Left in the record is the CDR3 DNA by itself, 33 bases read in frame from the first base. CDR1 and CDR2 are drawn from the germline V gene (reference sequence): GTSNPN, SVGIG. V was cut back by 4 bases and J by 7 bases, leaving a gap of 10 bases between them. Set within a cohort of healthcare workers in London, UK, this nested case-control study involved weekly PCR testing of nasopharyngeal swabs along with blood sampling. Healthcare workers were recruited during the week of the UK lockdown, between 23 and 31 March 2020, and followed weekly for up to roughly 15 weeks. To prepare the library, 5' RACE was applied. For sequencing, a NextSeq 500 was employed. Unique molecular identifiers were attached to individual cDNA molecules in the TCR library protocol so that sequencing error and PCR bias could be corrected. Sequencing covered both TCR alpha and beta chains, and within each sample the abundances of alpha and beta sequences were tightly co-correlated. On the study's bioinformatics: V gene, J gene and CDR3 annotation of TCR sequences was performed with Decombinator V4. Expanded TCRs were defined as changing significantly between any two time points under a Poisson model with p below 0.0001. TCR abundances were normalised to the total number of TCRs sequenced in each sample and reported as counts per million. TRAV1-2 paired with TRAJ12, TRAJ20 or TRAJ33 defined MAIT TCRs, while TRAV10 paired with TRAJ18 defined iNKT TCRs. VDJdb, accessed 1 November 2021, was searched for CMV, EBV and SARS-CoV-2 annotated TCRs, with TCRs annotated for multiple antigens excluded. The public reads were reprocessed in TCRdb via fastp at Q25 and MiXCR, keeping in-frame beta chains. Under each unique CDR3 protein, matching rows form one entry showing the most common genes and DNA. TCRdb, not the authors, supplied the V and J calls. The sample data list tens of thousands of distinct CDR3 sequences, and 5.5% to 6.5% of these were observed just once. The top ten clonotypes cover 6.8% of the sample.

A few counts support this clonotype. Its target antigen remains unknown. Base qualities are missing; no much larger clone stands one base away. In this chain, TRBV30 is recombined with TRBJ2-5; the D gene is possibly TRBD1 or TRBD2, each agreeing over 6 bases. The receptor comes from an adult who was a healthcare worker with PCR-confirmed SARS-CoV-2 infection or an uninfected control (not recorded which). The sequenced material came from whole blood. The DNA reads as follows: TGTGCCTGGATAGGGGGAGGGACCCAGTACTTC. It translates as CAWIGGGTQYF. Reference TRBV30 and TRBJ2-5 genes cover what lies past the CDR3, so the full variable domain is SQTIHQWPATLVQPVGSPLSLECTVEGTSNPNLYWYRQAAGRGLQLLFYSVGIGQISSEVPQNLSASRPQDRQFILSSKKLLLSDSGFYLCAWIGGGTQYFGPGTRLLVL.